This note documents a single T cell receptor (beta chain) sequence. What it recognizes is unknown. The DNA is left out, because the CDR3 cannot be placed on it with certainty; the CDR3 is given as TCRdb lists it. Germline assignment: CDR1 MNHNY and CDR2 SVGAGI (reference sequence). The CDR3 spans 12 amino acids, including both terminal residues. Stated time point: sample taken at primary tumor resection. TCRdb processed the 5' RACE reads anew with MiXCR; each CDR3 protein has one entry. The sample holds 15,000 to 20,000 distinct CDR3 sequences; about 6.5% are singletons and the top ten take under 4.5%. This specimen comes from a study of spatial heterogeneity in lung cancer. General study findings and limits: Counts that tracked tumor mutation counts were those of expanded intratumoral alpha and beta TCRs.

The receptor's source is a female donor with early-stage non-small cell lung cancer. The chain recombines TRBV6-6 with TRBJ2-7. The specimen was lung tumor tissue, collected at surgery. This CDR3 reads CASSSSGREQYF.